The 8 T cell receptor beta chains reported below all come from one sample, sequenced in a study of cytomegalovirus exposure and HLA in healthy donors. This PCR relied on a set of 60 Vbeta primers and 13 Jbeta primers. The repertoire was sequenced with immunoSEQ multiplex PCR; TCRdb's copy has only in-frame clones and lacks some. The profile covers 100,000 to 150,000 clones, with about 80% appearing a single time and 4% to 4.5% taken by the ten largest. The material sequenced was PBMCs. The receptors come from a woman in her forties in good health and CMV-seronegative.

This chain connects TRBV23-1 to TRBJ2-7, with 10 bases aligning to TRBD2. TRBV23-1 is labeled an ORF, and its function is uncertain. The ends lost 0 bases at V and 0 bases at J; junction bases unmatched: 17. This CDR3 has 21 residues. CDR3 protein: CASSQSVPSGGLRGDSYEQYF. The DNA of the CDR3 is TGCGCCAGCAGTCAATCGGTCCCTAGCGGGGGTCTCCGGGGAGACTCCTACGAGCAGTACTTC.

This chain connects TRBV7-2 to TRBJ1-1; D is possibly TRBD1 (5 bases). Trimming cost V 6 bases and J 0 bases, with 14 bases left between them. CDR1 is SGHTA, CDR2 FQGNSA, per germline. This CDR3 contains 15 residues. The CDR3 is CASRWTPTMNTEAFF. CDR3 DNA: TGTGCCAGCAGGTGGACACCCACTATGAACACTGAAGCTTTCTTT.

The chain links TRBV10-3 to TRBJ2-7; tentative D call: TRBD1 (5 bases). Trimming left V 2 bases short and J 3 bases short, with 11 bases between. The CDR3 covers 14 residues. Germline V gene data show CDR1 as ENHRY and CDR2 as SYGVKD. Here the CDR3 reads CAISEPTEYYEQYF. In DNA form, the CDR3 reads TGTGCCATCAGTGAGCCGACAGAATACTACGAGCAGTACTTC.

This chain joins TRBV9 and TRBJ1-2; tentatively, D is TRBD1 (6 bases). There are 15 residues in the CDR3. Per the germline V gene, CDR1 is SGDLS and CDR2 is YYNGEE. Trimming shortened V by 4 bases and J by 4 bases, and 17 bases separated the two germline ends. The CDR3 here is CASSTTGGATYGYTF. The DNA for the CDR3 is TGTGCCAGCAGCACAACGGGGGGGGCCACCTATGGCTACACCTTC.

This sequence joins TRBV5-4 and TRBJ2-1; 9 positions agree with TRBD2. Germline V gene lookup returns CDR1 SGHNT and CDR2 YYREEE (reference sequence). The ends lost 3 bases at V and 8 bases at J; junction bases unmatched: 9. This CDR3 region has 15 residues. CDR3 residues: CASSYGTSKRYEQFF. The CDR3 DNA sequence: TGTGCCAGCAGCTACGGGACTAGCAAAAGGTATGAGCAGTTCTTC.

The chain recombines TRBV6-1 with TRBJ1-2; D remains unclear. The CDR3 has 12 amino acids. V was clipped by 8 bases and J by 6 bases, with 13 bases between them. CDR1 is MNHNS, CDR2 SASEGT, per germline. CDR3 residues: CASARLPHGYTF. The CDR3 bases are TGTGCCAGCGCCAGACTCCCCCATGGCTACACCTTC.

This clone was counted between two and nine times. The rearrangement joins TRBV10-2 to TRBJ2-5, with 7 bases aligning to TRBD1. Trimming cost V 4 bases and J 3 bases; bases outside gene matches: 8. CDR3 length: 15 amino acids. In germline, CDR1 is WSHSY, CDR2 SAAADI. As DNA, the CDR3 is TGCGCCAGCAGTGGGTCCGTCAGGGGGAAAGAGACCCAGTACTTC. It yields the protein CASSGSVRGKETQYF.

The chain's CDR3 is CASSPTGTEVNQPQHF. As DNA, the CDR3 is TGTGCCAGCTCACCCACCGGGACAGAGGTCAATCAGCCCCAGCATTTT. The chain is built from TRBV18 and TRBJ1-5; 7 bases match TRBD1. Germline assignment: CDR1 KGHSH and CDR2 LQKENI. V lost 3 bases to trimming and J lost 3 bases; unmatched junction nucleotides: 8. This CDR3 spans 16 amino acids.